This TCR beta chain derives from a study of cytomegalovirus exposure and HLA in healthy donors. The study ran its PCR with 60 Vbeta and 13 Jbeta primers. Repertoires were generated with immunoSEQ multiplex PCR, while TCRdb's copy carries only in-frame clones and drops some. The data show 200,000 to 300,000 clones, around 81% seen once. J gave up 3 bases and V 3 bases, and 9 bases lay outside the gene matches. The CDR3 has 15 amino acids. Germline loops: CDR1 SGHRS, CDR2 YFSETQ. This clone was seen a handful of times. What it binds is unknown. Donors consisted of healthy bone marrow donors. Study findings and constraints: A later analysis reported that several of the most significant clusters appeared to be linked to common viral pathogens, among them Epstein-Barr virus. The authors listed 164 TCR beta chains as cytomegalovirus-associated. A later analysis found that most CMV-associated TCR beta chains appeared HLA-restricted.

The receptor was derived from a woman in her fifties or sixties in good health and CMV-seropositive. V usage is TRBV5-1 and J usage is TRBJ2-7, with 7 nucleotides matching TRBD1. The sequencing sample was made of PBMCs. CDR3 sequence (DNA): TGCGCCAGCAGCTCCGCCGGGACAGAGGGCTACGAGCAGTACTTC. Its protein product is CASSSAGTEGYEQYF.